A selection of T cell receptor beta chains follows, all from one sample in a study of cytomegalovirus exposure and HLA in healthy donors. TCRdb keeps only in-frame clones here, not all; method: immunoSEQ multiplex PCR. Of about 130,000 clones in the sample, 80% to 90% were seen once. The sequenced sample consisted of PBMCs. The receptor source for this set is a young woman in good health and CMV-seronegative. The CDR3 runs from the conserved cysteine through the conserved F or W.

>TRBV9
CASSPGTPIYGYTF
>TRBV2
CASRGGTGVNTEAFF
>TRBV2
CASSESQNGQPQHF
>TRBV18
CASSPQGLAGASEQYF
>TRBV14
CASNLGGYGYTF
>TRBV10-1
CASSSGAAGELFF
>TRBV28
CASSTGTGPGYTF
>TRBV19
CASSEELRRNTIYF
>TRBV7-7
CASSPGLAGSADTQYF
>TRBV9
CASSPHSGNTIYF
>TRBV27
CASRALGGGLVTEAFF
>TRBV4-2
CASSLWASASSYNEQFF
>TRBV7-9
CASSVGPPTGFHEQYF
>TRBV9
CASSGQPGQNSPLHF
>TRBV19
CASTNTGAYEQYF
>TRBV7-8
CASSSRGASSNNEQFF
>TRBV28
CASSRDSPSPLHF
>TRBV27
CASRPRTTGPSGYTF
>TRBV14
CASSQDPASEAFF
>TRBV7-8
CASSPRDSPYGYTF
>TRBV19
CASSISFGENGYTF
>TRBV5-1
CASSLQGHSPYNEQFF
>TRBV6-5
CASSYDAGVGGEQYF
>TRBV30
CAWRRLSSYEQYF
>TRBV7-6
CASSLGQGVTDTQYF
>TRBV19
CASNLTGGRPGELFF
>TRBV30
CAWSPPDRVAREVF
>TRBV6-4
CASSDEAGGSTDTQYF
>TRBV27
CASSGSGGDNEQFF
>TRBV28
CASSLPGGNQPQHF
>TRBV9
CASSDPGTAYGYTF
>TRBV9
CASSVVGGSQEQYF
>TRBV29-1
CSVEDRQGQGDTF
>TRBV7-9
CASSWTDRGYEQYF
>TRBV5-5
CASSPTLMNTEAFF
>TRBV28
CASGVLQGIQFF
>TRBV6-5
CASSYWSGSNQETQYF
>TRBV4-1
CASSHPQGTTSYNSPLHF
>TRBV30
CAGAGTPDRSYGYTF
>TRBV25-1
CASSPNWGLAGAVGELFF